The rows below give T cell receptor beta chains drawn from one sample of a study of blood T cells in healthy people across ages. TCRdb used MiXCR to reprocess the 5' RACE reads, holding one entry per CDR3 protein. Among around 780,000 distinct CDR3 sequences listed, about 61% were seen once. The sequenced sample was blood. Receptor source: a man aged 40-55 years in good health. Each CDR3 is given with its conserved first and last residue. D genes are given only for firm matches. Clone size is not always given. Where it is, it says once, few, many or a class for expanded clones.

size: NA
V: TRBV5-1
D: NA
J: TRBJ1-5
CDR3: CASSLGSGEGQPQHF
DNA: TGCGCCAGCAGCTTGGGATCAGGGGAAGGTCAGCCCCAGCATTTT

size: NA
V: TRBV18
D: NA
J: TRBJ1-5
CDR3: CASSPHGNSNQPQHF
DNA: TGTGCCAGCTCACCTCATGGCAATAGCAATCAGCCCCAGCATTTT

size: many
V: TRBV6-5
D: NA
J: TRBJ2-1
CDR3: CASRPDISYNEQFF
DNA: TGTGCCAGCAGACCCGACATCAGCTACAATGAGCAGTTCTTC

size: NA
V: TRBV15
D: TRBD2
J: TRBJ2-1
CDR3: CATSRGLAASYNEQFF
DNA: TGTGCCACCAGCAGAGGTCTAGCGGCATCCTACAATGAGCAGTTCTTC

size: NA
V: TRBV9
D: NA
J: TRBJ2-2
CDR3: CASSTRQDNTGELFF
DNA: TGTGCCAGCAGCACTAGACAGGATAACACCGGGGAGCTGTTTTTT

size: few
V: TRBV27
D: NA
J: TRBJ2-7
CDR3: CASSFGTGSAEQYF
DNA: TGTGCCAGCAGTTTCGGAACAGGGTCGGCCGAGCAGTACTTC

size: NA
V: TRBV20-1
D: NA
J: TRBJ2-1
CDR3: CSARSEETQFF
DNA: TGCAGTGCTAGATCAGAAGAGACCCAGTTCTTC

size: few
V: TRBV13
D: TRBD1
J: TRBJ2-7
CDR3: CASSLGGTDRGRYEQYF
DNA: TGTGCCAGCAGCTTAGGCGGGACGGACAGGGGAAGATACGAGCAGTACTTC

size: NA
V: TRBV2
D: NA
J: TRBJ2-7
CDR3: CASSEDPFTLRASYEQYF
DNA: TGTGCCAGCAGTGAAGACCCATTTACGCTCAGGGCCTCCTACGAGCAGTACTTC

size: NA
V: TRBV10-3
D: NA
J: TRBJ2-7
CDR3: CAISESTYEQYF
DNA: TGTGCCATCAGTGAGTCCACCTACGAGCAGTACTTC

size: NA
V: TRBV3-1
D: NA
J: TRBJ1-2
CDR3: CASSQGARRSYTF
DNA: TGTGCCAGCAGCCAAGGGGCCCGGCGGAGCTACACCTTC

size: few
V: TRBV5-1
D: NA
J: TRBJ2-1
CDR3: CASSLLLSQAQQFF
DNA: TGCGCCAGCAGCTTACTTCTCTCACAGGCTCAGCAGTTCTTC

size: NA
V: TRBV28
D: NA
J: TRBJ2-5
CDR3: CATRAPVETQYF
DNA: TGTGCCACCCGGGCCCCCGTTGAGACCCAGTACTTC

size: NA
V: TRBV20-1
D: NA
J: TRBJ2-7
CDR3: CSARHEDYEQYF
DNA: TGCAGTGCTAGGCATGAGGACTACGAGCAGTACTTC

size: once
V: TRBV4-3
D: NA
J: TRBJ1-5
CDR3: CASSQDPPGWVYNQPQHF
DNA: TGCGCCAGCAGCCAAGATCCCCCAGGCTGGGTTTACAATCAGCCCCAGCATTTT

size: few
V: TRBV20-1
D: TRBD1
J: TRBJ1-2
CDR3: CSARSVGDSYGYTF
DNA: TGCAGTGCTAGATCGGTGGGGGACAGCTATGGCTACACCTTC

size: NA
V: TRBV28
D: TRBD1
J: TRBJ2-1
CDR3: CASTRQGVGDTNEQFF
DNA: TGTGCCAGCACGAGACAGGGGGTAGGGGATACCAATGAGCAGTTCTTC

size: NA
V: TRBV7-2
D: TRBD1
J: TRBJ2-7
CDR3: CASSVDRASGFYEQYF
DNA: TGTGCCAGCAGCGTAGACAGGGCTTCTGGGTTCTACGAGCAGTACTTC

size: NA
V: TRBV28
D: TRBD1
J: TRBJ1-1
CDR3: CASPPTRTGGRNTEAFF
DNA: TGTGCCAGCCCCCCCACCCGGACAGGGGGGCGGAACACTGAAGCTTTCTTT

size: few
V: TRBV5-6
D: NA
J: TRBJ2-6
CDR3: CASSLLRGSGANVLTF
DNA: TGTGCCAGCAGCTTGCTTCGCGGCTCTGGGGCCAACGTCCTGACTTTC

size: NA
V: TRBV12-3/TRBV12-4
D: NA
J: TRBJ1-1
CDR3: CASSLGAFTAEAFF
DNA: TGTGCCAGCAGTTTGGGGGCCTTCACCGCTGAAGCTTTCTTT

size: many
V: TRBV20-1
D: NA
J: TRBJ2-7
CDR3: CSAFDRGNYEQYF
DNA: TGCAGTGCCTTCGACCGGGGGAACTACGAGCAGTACTTC

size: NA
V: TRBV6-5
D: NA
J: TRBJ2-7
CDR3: CASRPQNRYYEQYF
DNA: TGTGCCAGCAGACCACAAAACAGGTACTACGAGCAGTACTTC

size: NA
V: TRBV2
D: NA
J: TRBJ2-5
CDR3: CASETETQYF
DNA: TGTGCCAGCGAGACGGAGACCCAGTACTTC

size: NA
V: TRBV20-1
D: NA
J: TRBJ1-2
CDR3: CSAVTDPPYGYTF
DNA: TGCAGTGCGGTAACGGACCCCCCATATGGCTACACCTTC

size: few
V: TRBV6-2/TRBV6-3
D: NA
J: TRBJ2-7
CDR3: CASRPVSRAYSYEQYF
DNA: TGTGCCAGCAGGCCCGTAAGCCGCGCCTACTCCTACGAGCAGTACTTC

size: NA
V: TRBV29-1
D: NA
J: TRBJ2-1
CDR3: CSVETGQGGNEQFF
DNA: TGCAGCGTTGAAACAGGACAGGGAGGGAATGAGCAGTTCTTC

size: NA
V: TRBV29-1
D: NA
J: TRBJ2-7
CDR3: CSVVGQETYEQYF
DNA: TGCAGCGTTGTAGGCCAGGAGACCTACGAGCAGTACTTC

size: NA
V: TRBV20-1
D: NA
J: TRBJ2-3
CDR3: CSANSRAIDSTDTQYF
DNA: TGCAGTGCGAACAGCCGGGCCATCGATAGCACAGATACGCAGTATTTT

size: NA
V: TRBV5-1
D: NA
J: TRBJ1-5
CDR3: CASSIGENQPQHF
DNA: TGCGCCAGCAGCATCGGAGAAAACCAGCCCCAGCATTTT

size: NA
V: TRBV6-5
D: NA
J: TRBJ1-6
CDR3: CASRSGTDYNSPLHF
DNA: TGTGCCAGCAGGAGCGGGACTGATTATAATTCACCCCTCCACTTT

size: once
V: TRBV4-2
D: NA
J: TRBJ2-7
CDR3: CASSQEVLGSSYNEQYF
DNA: TGTGCCAGCAGCCAAGAGGTTTTGGGGAGCTCCTACAATGAGCAGTACTTC

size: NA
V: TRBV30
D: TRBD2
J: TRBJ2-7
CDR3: CAWSARGAGAYEQYF
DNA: TGTGCCTGGAGTGCACGAGGGGCGGGGGCCTACGAGCAGTACTTC

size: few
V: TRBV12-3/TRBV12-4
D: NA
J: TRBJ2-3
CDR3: CASSLDLGSDTDTQYF
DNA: TGTGCCAGCAGTTTAGATTTGGGCAGTGACACAGATACGCAGTATTTT

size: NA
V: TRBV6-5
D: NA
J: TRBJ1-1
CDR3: CASSYYGNTEAFF
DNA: TGTGCCAGCAGTTACTACGGTAACACTGAAGCTTTCTTT

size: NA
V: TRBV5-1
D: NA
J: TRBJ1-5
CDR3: CASSLAGAETQPQHF
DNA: TGCGCCAGCAGCTTGGCCGGGGCCGAGACTCAGCCCCAGCATTTT

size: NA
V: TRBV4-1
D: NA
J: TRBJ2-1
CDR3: CASSQALGTRFF
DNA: TGCGCCAGCAGCCAGGCACTAGGCACCCGGTTCTTC

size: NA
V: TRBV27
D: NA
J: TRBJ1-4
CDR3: CASSPGRAEKLFF
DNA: TGTGCCAGCAGTCCCGGGAGAGCTGAAAAACTGTTTTTT

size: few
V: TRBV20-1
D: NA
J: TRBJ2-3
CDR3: CSASAGGQSDTQYF
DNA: TGCAGTGCTAGTGCCGGGGGGCAATCAGATACGCAGTATTTT

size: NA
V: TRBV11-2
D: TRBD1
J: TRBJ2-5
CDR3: CASSFGQGGQETQYF
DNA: TGTGCCAGCAGCTTTGGACAGGGAGGCCAAGAGACCCAGTACTTC

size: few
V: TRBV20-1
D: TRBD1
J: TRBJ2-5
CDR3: CSALPGTGEQETQYF
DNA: TGCAGTGCCCTCCCTGGGACAGGGGAACAAGAGACCCAGTACTTC

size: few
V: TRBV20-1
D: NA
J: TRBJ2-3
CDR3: CSARKDRRLGDTQYF
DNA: TGCAGTGCCCGGAAGGACCGAAGGCTGGGAGATACGCAGTATTTT